This T cell receptor (beta chain) was recorded in a study of CD8+CD57+ T cells in acquired aplastic anemia. Study-wide context: Mean yield of DNA from sorted CD4+ and CD8+ cells was about 3.2 ug.

TCR beta VDJ combinations and CDR3 sequences were profiled from genomic DNA. One entry per CDR3 protein results from TCRdb running MiXCR on the reads. The repertoire holds 120,000 or so distinct CDR3 sequences, roughly 40% seen once, with about 2.7% in the top ten. Sequencing involved patients with CD8+CD57+ cell expansion previously shown by flow cytometry. Therapy had not been given to patients before blood sampling. Broader study findings: In CD8+ cells, Simpson's diversity showed no significant difference between patients and controls. There were approximately 27 CD8+ CDR3 sequences that occurred in both patients and controls.

Germline V CDR1 and CDR2: LNHDA, SQIVND (reference sequence). Trimming pared 6 bases from V and 0 bases from J, leaving 3 bases between. The CDR3 is 12 amino acids. Notes on this clonotype: Its antigen is unidentified.

The clonotype comes from a human donor with aplastic anemia. This chain links TRBV19 with TRBJ2-1; D gene uncertain. The sequenced sample consisted of sorted CD4+, CD8+, or CD8+CD57+ T cells (not recorded which) from PBMCs. The CDR3 region is CASRFSYNEQFF. In nucleotides, the CDR3 is TGTGCCAGTAGGTTCTCCTACAATGAGCAGTTCTTC.